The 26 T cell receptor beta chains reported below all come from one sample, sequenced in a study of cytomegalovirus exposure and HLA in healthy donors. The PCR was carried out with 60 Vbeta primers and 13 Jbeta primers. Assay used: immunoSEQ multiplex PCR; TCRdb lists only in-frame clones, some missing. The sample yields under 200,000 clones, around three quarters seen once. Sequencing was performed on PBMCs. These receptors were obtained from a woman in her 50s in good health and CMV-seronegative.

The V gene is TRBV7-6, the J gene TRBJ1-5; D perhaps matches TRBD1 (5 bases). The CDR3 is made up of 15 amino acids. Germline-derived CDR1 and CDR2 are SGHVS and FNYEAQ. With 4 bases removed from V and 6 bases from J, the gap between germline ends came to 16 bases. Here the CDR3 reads CASSSRSGASQPQHF. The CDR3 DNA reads TGTGCCAGCAGCTCGCGCAGCGGGGCCTCTCAGCCCCAGCATTTT.

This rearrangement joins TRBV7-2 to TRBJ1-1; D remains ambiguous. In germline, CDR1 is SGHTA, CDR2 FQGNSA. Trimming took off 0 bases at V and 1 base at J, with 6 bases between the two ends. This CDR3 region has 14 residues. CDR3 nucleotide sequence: TGTGCCAGCAGCTTAGCGGCGGGGAACACTGAAGCTTTCTTT. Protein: CASSLAAGNTEAFF.

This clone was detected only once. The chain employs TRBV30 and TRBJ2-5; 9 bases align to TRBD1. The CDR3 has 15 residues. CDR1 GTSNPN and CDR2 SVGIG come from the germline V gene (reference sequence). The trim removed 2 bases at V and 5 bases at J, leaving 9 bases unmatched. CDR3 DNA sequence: TGTGCCTGGAGTCCGCCGGACAGGGGACGGGAGACCCAGTACTTC. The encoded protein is CAWSPPDRGRETQYF.

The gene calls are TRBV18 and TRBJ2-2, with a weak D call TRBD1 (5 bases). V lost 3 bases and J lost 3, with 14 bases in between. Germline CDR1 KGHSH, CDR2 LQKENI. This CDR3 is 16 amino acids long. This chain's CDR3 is CASSPREEWDTGELFF. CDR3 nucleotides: TGTGCCAGCTCACCCAGGGAAGAGTGGGACACCGGGGAGCTGTTTTTT.

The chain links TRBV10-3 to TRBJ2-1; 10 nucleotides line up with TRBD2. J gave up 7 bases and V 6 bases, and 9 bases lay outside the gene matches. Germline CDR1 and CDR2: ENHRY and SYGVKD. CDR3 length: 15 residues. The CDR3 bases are TGTGCCATCAGCGGCGAGCGGGAGGGCGGGAATGAGCAGTTCTTC. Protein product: CAISGEREGGNEQFF.

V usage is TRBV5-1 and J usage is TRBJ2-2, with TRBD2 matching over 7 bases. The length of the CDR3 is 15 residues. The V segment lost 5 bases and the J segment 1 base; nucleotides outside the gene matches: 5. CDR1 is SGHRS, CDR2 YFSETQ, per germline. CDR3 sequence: CASSVASGNTGELFF. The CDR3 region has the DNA TGCGCCAGCAGTGTGGCTAGCGGGAACACCGGGGAGCTGTTTTTT.

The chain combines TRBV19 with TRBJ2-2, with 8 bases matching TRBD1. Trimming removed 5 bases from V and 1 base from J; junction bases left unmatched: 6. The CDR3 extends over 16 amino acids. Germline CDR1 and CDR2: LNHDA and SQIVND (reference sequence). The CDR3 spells CASSGRQGQNTGELFF. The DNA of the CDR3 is TGTGCCAGTAGTGGGCGACAGGGGCAGAACACCGGGGAGCTGTTTTTT.

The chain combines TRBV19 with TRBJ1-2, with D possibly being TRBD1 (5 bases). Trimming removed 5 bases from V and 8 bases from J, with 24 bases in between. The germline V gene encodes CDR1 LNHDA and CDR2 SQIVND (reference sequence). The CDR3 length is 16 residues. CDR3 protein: CASSPQVSGVGRGYTF. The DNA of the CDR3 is TGTGCCAGTAGTCCGCAGGTATCGGGGGTCGGGCGAGGCTACACCTTC. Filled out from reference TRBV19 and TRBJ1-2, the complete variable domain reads DGGITQSPKYLFRKEGQNVTLSCEQNLNHDAMYWYRQDPGQGLRLIYYSQIVNDFQKGDIAEGYSVSREKKESFPLTVTSAQKNPTAFYLCASSPQVSGVGRGYTFGSGTRLTVV.

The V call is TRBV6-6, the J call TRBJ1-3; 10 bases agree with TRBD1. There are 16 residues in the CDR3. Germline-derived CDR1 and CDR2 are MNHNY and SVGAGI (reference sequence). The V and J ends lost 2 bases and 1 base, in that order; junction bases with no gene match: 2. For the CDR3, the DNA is TGTGCCAGCAGTTACCCGGGACAGGGGTCTGGAAACACCATATATTTT. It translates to CASSYPGQGSGNTIYF.

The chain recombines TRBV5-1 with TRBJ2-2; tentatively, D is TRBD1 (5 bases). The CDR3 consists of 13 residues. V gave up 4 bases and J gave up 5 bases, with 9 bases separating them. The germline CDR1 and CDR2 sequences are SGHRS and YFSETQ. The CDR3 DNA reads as TGCGCCAGCAGCCGAACAGGTACCGGGGAGCTGTTTTTT. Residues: CASSRTGTGELFF. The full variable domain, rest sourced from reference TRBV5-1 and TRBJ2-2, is KAGVTQTPRYLIKTRGQQVTLSCSPISGHRSVSWYQQTPGQGLQFLFEYFSETQRNKGNFPGRFSGRQFSNSRSEMNVSTLELGDSALYLCASSRTGTGELFFGEGSRLTVL.

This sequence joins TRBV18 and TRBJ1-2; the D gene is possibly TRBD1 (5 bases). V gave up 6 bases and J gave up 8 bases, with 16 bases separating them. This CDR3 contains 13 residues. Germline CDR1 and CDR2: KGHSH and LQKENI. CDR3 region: CASSPDKGIGYTF. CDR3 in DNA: TGTGCCAGCTCTCCTGACAAGGGGATAGGCTACACCTTC.

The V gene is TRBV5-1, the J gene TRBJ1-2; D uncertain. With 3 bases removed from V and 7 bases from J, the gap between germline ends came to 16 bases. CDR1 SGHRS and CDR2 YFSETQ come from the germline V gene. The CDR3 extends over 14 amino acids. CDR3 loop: CASSSGHATAGYTF. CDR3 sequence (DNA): TGCGCCAGCAGCTCGGGTCACGCTACGGCTGGCTACACCTTC.

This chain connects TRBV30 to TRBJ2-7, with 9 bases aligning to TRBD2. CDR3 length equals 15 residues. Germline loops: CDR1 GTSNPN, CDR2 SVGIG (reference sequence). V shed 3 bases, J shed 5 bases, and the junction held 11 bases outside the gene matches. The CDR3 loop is CAWSAGGGVTDEQYF. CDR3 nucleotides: TGTGCCTGGAGCGCCGGCGGGGGGGTAACGGACGAGCAGTACTTC.

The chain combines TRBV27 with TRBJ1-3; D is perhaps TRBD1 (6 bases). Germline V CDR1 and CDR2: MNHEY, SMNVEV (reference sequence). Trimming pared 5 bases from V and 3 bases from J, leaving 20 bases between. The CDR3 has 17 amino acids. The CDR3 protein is CASSPLGNRAYGNTIYF. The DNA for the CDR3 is TGTGCCAGCAGTCCACTTGGAAACAGGGCCTATGGAAACACCATATATTTT.

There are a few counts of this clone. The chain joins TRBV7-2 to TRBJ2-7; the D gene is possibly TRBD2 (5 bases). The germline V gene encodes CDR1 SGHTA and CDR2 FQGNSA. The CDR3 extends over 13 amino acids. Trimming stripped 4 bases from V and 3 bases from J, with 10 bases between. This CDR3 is CASSYPGNYEQYF. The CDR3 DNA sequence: TGTGCCAGCAGCTACCCGGGGAACTACGAGCAGTACTTC. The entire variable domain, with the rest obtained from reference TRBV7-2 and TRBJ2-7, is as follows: GAGVSQSPSNKVTEKGKDVELRCDPISGHTALYWYRQSLGQGLEFLIYFQGNSAPDKSGLPSDRFSAERTGGSVSTLTIQRTQQEDSAVYLCASSYPGNYEQYFGPGTRLTVT.

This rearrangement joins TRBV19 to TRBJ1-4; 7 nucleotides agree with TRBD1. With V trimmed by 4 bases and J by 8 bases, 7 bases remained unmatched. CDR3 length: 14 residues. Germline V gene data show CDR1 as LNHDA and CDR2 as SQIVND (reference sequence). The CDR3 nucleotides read TGTGCCAGTAGTACCGGGACAGTCCTCGAAAAACTGTTTTTT. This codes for CASSTGTVLEKLFF.

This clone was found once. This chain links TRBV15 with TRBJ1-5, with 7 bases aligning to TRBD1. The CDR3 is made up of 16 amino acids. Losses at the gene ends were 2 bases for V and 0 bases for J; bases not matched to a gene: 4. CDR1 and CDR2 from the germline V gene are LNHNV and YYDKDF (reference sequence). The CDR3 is CATSRPTGNSNQPQHF. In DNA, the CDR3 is TGTGCCACCAGCAGACCGACAGGGAATAGCAATCAGCCCCAGCATTTT. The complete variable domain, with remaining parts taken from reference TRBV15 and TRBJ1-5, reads DAMVIQNPRYQVTQFGKPVTLSCSQTLNHNVMYWYQQKSSQAPKLLFHYYDKDFNNEADTPDNFQSRRPNTSFCFLDIRSPGLGDTAMYLCATSRPTGNSNQPQHFGDGTRLSIL.

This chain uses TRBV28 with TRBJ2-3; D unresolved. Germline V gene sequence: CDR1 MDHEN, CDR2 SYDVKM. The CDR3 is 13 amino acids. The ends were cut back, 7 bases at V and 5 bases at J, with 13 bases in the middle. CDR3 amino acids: CASKSQVQDTQYF. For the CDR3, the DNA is TGTGCCAGCAAGAGTCAGGTCCAAGATACGCAGTATTTT. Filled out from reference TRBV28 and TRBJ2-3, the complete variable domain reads DVKVTQSSRYLVKRTGEKVFLECVQDMDHENMFWYRQDPGLGLRLIYFSYDVKMKEKGDIPEGYSVSREKKERFSLILESASTNQTSMYLCASKSQVQDTQYFGPGTRLTVL.

CDR3 DNA: TGTGCCAGCAGCTCCCACAGGGGCAGCTCCTACAATGAGCAGTTCTTC. Translation gives CASSSHRGSSYNEQFF. The rearrangement links TRBV7-3 to TRBJ2-1; 7 nucleotides line up with TRBD1. Germline CDR1 reads SGHTA; CDR2 reads FQGTGA. The CDR3 totals 16 residues. V was clipped by 4 bases and J by 0 bases; unmatched bases: 6. The whole variable domain, remainder taken from reference TRBV7-3 and TRBJ2-1, is GAGVSQTPSNKVTEKGKYVELRCDPISGHTALYWYRQSLGQGPEFLIYFQGTGAADDSGLPNDRFFAVRPEGSVSTLKIQRTERGDSAVYLCASSSHRGSSYNEQFFGPGTRLTVL.

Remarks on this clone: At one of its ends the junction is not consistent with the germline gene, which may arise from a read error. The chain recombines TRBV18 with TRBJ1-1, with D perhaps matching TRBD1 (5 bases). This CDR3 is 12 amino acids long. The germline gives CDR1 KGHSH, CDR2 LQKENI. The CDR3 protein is CAGSGLNTEAFF. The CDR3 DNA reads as TGTGCCGGCTCAGGGCTGAACACTGAAGCTTTCTTT.

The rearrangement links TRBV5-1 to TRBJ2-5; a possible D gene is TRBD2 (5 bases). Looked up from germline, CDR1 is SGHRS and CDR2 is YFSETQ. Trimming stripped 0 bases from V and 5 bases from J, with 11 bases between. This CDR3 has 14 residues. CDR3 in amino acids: CASSLVNRGETQYF. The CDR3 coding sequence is TGCGCCAGCAGCTTGGTAAACCGCGGGGAGACCCAGTACTTC.

The chain's CDR3 is CASSWDRDDEKLFF. The CDR3 DNA follows: TGTGCCAGCAGTTGGGACAGGGATGATGAAAAACTGTTTTTT. The chain recombines TRBV27 with TRBJ1-4, with 9 bases matching TRBD1. The germline V gene encodes CDR1 MNHEY and CDR2 SMNVEV (reference sequence). Unmatched junction bases numbered 3, after V lost 4 bases and J lost 6 bases. The CDR3 has 14 amino acids.

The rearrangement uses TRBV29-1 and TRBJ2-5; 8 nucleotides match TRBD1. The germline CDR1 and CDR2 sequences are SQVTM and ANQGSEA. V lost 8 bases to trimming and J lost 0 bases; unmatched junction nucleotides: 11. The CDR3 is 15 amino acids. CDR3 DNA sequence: TGCAGCACTTCCTCAGACAGGGGCGACCAAGAGACCCAGTACTTC. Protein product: CSTSSDRGDQETQYF.

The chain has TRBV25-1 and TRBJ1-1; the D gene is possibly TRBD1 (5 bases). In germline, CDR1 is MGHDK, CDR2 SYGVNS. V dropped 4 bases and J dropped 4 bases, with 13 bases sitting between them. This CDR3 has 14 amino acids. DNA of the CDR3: TGTGCCAGCAGTGCTCCGGGGGACGGCACTGAAGCTTTCTTT. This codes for CASSAPGDGTEAFF.

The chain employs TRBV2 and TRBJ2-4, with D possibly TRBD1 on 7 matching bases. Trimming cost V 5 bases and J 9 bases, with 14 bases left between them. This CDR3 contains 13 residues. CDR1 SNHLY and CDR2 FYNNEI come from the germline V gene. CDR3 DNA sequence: TGTGCCAGCAGTCGGCAGGGGGGTGGCATTCAGTACTTC. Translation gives CASSRQGGGIQYF.

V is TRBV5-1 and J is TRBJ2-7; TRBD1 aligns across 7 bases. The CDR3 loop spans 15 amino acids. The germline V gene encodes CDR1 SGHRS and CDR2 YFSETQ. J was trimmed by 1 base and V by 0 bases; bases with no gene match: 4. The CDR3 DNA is TGCGCCAGCAGCTTGGTACAGGGGCTATCCTACGAGCAGTACTTC. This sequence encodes CASSLVQGLSYEQYF.